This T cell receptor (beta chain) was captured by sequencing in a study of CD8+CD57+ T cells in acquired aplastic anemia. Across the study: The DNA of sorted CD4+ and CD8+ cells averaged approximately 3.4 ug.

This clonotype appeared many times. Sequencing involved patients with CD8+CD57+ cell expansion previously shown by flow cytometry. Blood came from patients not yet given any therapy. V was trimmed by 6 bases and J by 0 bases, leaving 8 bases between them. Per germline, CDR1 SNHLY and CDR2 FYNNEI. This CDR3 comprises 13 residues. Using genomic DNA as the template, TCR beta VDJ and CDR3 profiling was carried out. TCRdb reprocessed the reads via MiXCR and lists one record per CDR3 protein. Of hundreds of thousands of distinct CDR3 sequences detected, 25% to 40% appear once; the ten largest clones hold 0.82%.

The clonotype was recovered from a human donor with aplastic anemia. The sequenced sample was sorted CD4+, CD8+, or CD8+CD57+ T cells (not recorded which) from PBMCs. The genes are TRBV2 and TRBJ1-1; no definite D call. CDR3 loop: CASSAYMNTEAFF. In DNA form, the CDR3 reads TGTGCCAGCAGCGCTTATATGAACACTGAAGCTTTCTTT. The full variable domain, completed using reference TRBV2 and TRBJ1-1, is EPEVTQTPSHQVTQMGQEVILRCVPISNHLYFYWYRQILGQKVEFLVSFYNNEISEKSEIFDDQFSVERPDGSNFTLKIRSTKLEDSAMYFCASSAYMNTEAFFGQGTRLTVV.